This entry lists 12 T cell receptor beta chains sequenced from one sample in a study of breast tumors, draining lymph nodes, adjacent tissues. One entry per CDR3 protein results from TCRdb running MiXCR on the multiplex PCR reads. The sample yields 150,000 to 200,000 distinct CDR3 sequences, around a third seen once. Axillary draining lymph nodes of breast cancer patients supplied the node samples. The sample taken for sequencing was axillary lymph node tissue. Receptors originate from a female donor with breast cancer. Some clones in this sample may be carry-over from other donors' samples.

This clonotype was detected only a few times. A read error is possible here, since a much larger clone lies one base away. The chain has TRBV6-5 and TRBJ2-3; D is possibly TRBD1 (6 bases). V lost 6 bases and J 6 bases, leaving 10 bases between the germline ends. CDR1 and CDR2 from the germline V gene are MNHEY and SVGAGI. The CDR3 extends over 12 amino acids. In DNA, the CDR3 is TGTGCCAGCAGCCACAGGGCTGATACGCAGTATTTT. It translates to CASSHRADTQYF.

The rearrangement joins TRBV6-1 to TRBJ1-5, with D possibly matching TRBD1 (5 bases). Looked up from germline, CDR1 is MNHNS and CDR2 is SASEGT. With 5 bases removed from V and 4 bases from J, the gap between germline ends came to 15 bases. The CDR3 length is 15 residues. The CDR3: CASSQSPGWNQPQHF. The CDR3 region has the DNA TGTGCCAGCAGTCAATCACCAGGGTGGAATCAGCCCCAGCATTTT.

The chain carries TRBV12-5 and TRBJ1-5, with unresolved D. Germline V gene sequence: CDR1 LGHNT, CDR2 FRNRAP. This CDR3 region has 12 residues. Trimming shortened V by 5 bases and J by 7 bases, and 9 bases separated the two germline ends. The CDR3: CASGTPRQPQHF. CDR3 bases: TGTGCTAGTGGTACCCCCCGGCAGCCCCAGCATTTT.

This clonotype was seen repeatedly, ten times or more. The chain is built from TRBV7-2 and TRBJ2-1; 10 nucleotides align to TRBD1. This CDR3 region has 18 residues. CDR1 and CDR2 from the germline V gene are SGHTA and FQGNSA. V dropped 1 base and J dropped 5; count of bases not matched to a gene: 11. CDR3 nucleotide sequence: TGTGCCAGCAGCTTAGGAGGACCGGGACAGGGGCATAACAATGAGCAGTTCTTC. Its translation is CASSLGGPGQGHNNEQFF.

The chain carries TRBV10-3 and TRBJ2-7; possibly TRBD1 or TRBD2 for D (5 bases each). The V and J ends lost 0 bases and 3 bases respectively, with 12 bases between them. The germline CDR1 and CDR2 sequences are ENHRY and SYGVKD. The CDR3 runs 15 residues. The CDR3 DNA sequence: TGTGCCATCAGTGAGTCGCCCGGGGCCCTCTACGAGCAGTACTTC. Amino acid sequence: CAISESPGALYEQYF.

This clonotype was counted only a few times. The chain couples TRBV29-1 to TRBJ1-1, with D possibly TRBD1 on 5 matching bases. V was trimmed by 5 bases and J by 1 base, leaving 11 bases between them. The CDR3 spans 13 residues. The germline gives CDR1 SQVTM, CDR2 ANQGSEA. CDR3 sequence reads: CSVMGRANTEAFF. The CDR3 DNA is TGCAGCGTTATGGGACGAGCGAACACTGAAGCTTTCTTT. Combining the CDR3 with reference TRBV29-1 and TRBJ1-1 gives the whole variable domain SAVISQKPSRDICQRGTSLTIQCQVDSQVTMMFWYRQQPGQSLTLIATANQGSEATYESGFVIDKFPISRPNLTFSTLTVSNMSPEDSSIYLCSVMGRANTEAFFGQGTRLTVV.

This clonotype was found many times. V usage is TRBV5-1 and J usage is TRBJ2-3, with D perhaps assigned TRBD1 or TRBD2 (6 bases each). Germline CDR1 is SGHRS and CDR2 is YFSETQ. The CDR3 covers 20 residues. Trimming took off 4 bases at V and 0 bases at J, with 27 bases between the two ends. The CDR3 DNA reads as TGCGCCAGCAGCATGACCCATCGACAGTGGGGGGCCCGAAGCACAGATACGCAGTATTTT. This sequence encodes CASSMTHRQWGARSTDTQYF.

This clonotype appeared many times. The gene calls are TRBV13 and TRBJ1-2; 10 nucleotides line up with TRBD1. The germline V gene encodes CDR1 PRHDT and CDR2 FYEKMQ (reference sequence). The CDR3 runs 16 residues. V lost 2 bases to trimming and J lost 7 bases; unmatched junction nucleotides: 10. CDR3 in amino acids: CASSLITDRGRSGYTF. In nucleotides, the CDR3 is TGTGCCAGCAGCTTAATCACAGACAGGGGGCGAAGTGGCTACACCTTC.

At least ten counts were recorded for this clonotype. V is TRBV10-3 and J is TRBJ2-7, with D hard to call. CDR1 is ENHRY, CDR2 SYGVKD, per germline. The CDR3 consists of 13 residues. With 4 bases removed from V and 3 bases from J, the gap between germline ends came to 10 bases. The CDR3 loop is CAISVQNFYEQYF. CDR3 in DNA: TGTGCCATCAGTGTACAGAACTTCTACGAGCAGTACTTC.

Only a few counts were recorded for this clonotype. This chain links TRBV5-4 with TRBJ2-6; 7 bases agree with TRBD1. The germline V gene has CDR1 SGHNT and CDR2 YYREEE (reference sequence). The CDR3 length is 19 residues. Trimming removed 2 bases from V and 0 bases from J; junction bases left unmatched: 11. CDR3 bases: TGTGCCAGCAGCTTCGACTACAGGGGCAGCGCCTCTGGGGCCAACGTCCTGACTTTC. Amino acids: CASSFDYRGSASGANVLTF.

The table lists this clonotype with many counts. V is TRBV29-1 and J is TRBJ2-3; TRBD1 aligns across 8 bases. Per the germline V gene, CDR1 is SQVTM and CDR2 is ANQGSEA. This CDR3 has 15 amino acids. J gave up 1 base and V 2 bases, and 5 bases lay outside the gene matches. The CDR3 DNA sequence: TGCAGCGTTGAACTCAGGGGGCTAGGCACAGATACGCAGTATTTT. Its protein product is CSVELRGLGTDTQYF.

This clonotype was detected ten times or more. The chain couples TRBV5-1 to TRBJ2-7, with D possibly matching TRBD1 (5 bases). Germline assignment: CDR1 SGHRS and CDR2 YFSETQ. The length of the CDR3 is 15 residues. V dropped 0 bases and J dropped 0 bases, with 10 bases sitting between them. The DNA of the CDR3 is TGCGCCAGCAGCTTGGCCCCAGACAGCTCCTACGAGCAGTACTTC. Translated, it gives CASSLAPDSSYEQYF.